This TCR beta chain was recorded in a study of spatial heterogeneity in lung cancer. This clonotype occurred many times. Its target is unknown. The study, taken as a whole, reports: The number of expanded tumor alpha and beta chains correlated with mutation number.

Specified time point: sample taken at primary tumor resection. The donors, approximately 66 patients with untreated early-stage non-small cell lung cancer, provided the samples. Whole RNA, isolated from tumor, nontumor lung or frozen PBMC, was sequenced without prior sorting. The J segment lost 5 bases and the V segment lost 4 bases, leaving 9 bases of the junction unmatched. Germline CDR1 SNHLY, CDR2 FYNNEI. This CDR3 spans 15 amino acids. Single TCR cDNA molecules each had their own unique molecular identifier. TCRdb re-analysed the 5' RACE reads in MiXCR, keeping a single row per CDR3 protein. The sample contains roughly 2,500 distinct CDR3 sequences, 4.5% to 6% of which appear only once.

V is TRBV2 and J is TRBJ2-3; 7 nucleotides line up with TRBD2. The sequence was obtained from a male donor with early-stage non-small cell lung cancer. This material consisted of lung tumor tissue, taken at surgery. CDR3 sequence: CASSGNGGGQDTQYF. The DNA of the CDR3 is TGTGCCAGCAGTGGTAATGGGGGAGGGCAAGATACGCAGTATTTT. The whole variable domain, remainder taken from reference TRBV2 and TRBJ2-3, is EPEVTQTPSHQVTQMGQEVILRCVPISNHLYFYWYRQILGQKVEFLVSFYNNEISEKSEIFDDQFSVERPDGSNFTLKIRSTKLEDSAMYFCASSGNGGGQDTQYFGPGTRLTVL.